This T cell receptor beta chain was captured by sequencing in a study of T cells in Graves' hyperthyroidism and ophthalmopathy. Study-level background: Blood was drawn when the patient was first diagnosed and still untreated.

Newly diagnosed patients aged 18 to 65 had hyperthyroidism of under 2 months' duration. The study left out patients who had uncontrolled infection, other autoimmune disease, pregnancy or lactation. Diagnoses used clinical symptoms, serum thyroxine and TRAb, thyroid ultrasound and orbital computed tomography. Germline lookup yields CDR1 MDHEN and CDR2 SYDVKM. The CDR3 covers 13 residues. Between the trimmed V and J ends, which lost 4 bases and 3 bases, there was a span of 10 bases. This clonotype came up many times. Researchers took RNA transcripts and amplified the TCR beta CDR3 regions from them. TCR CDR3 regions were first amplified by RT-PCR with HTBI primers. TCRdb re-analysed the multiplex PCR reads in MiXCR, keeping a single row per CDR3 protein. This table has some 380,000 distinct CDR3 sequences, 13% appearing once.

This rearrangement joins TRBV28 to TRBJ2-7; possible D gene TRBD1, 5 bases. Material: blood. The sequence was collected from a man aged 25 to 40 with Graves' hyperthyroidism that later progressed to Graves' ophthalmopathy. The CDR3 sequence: CASSSQGDYEQYF. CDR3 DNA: TGTGCCAGCAGTTCGCAAGGGGACTACGAGCAGTACTTC.